The clone carrying this T cell receptor (beta chain) showed up just once. The time point: cycle 4 day 1 (C4D1), after 5 to 7 weeks of nivolumab. The patients all showed relapse after autologous stem cell transplantation, while their brentuximab vedotin exposure varied. The data originate from a study of PD-1 blockade in classical Hodgkin lymphoma. Libraries were prepared by immunoSEQ multiplex PCR; TCRdb keeps only in-frame clonotypes and omits some of them. The sample records around 35,000 clones, 72% being singletons. V gave up 2 bases and J gave up 5 bases, with 14 bases separating them. The CDR3 totals 15 residues. Germline values: CDR1 SGDLS, CDR2 YYNGEE.

Sample: peripheral blood mononuclear cells (PBMCs), taken before the fourth cycle of nivolumab. The sequence was collected from a human donor with classical Hodgkin lymphoma. This chain uses TRBV9 with TRBJ2-4, with D possibly being TRBD2 (7 bases). The CDR3 region has the DNA TGTGCCAGCAGCGTCGGGGGGCGCGGACAAAACATTCAGTACTTC. Residues: CASSVGGRGQNIQYF.